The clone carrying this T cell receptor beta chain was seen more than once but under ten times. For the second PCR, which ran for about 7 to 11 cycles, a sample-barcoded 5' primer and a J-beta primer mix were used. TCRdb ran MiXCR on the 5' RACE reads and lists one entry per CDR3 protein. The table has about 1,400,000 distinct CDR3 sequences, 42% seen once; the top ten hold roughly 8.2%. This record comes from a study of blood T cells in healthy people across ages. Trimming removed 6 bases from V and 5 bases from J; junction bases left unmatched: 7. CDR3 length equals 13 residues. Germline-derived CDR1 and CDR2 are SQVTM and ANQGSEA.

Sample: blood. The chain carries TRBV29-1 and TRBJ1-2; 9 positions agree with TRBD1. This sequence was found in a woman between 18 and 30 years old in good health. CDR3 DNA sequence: TGCAGCGTACTACAGGGGGCGGAGTATGGCTACACCTTC. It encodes CSVLQGAEYGYTF.